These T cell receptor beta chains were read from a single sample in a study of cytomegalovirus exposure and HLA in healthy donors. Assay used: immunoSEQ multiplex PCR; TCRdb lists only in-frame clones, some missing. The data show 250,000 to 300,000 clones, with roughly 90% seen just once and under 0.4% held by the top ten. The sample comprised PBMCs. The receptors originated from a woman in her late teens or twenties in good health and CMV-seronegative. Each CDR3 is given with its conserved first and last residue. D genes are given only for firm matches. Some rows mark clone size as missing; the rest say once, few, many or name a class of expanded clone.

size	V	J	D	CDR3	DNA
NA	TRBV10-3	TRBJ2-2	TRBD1	CATGRVDRVDTGELFF	TGTGCCACCGGGAGAGTGGACAGGGTCGACACCGGGGAGCTGTTTTTT
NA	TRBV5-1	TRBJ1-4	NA	CASSVGPGEEKLFF	TGCGCCAGCAGTGTAGGACCCGGGGAGGAAAAACTGTTTTTT
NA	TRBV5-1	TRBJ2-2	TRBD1	CASSLGTGPNTGELFF	TGCGCCAGCAGCTTGGGGACAGGGCCGAACACCGGGGAGCTGTTTTTT
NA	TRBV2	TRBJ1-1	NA	CASRYNRFMNTEAFF	TGTGCCAGCAGGTATAACAGGTTTATGAACACTGAAGCTTTCTTT
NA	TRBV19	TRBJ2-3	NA	CASTRGTGGLDTQYF	TGTGCCAGTACCCGAGGGACGGGGGGCTTAGATACGCAGTATTTT
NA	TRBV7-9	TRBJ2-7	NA	CASSQPGLTTYEQYF	TGTGCCAGCAGCCAGCCGGGACTGACTACCTACGAGCAGTACTTC
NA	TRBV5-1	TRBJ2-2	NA	CASSPRWGGPTGELFF	TGCGCCAGCAGCCCCCGGTGGGGGGGGCCCACCGGGGAGCTGTTTTTT
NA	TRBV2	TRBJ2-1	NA	CASSRIGGLSYNEQFF	TGTGCCAGCAGCCGCATCGGGGGGCTGTCCTACAATGAGCAGTTCTTC
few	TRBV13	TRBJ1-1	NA	CASSLGQGNTEAFF	TGTGCCAGCAGCTTAGGACAGGGGAACACTGAAGCTTTCTTT
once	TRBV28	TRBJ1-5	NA	CASGEDNQPQHF	TGTGCCAGCGGAGAAGACAATCAGCCCCAGCATTTT
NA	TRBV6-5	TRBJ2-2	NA	CASSYGRNTGELFF	TGTGCCAGCAGTTACGGCCGAAACACCGGGGAGCTGTTTTTT
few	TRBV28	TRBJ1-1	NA	CASSSGNLADTEAFF	TGTGCCAGCAGTTCAGGGAATCTGGCGGACACTGAAGCTTTCTTT
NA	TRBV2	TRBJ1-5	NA	CASSKEGQGRQPQHF	TGTGCCAGCAGCAAAGAAGGGCAGGGTCGCCAGCCCCAGCATTTT
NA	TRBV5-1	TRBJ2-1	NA	CASSLRGFNEQFF	TGCGCCAGCAGCTTGAGAGGGTTCAATGAGCAGTTCTTC
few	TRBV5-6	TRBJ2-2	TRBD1	CASSLWDRNTGELFF	TGTGCCAGCAGCTTGTGGGACAGGAACACCGGGGAGCTGTTTTTT
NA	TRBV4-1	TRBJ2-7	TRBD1	CASSVPDRAYEQYF	TGCGCCAGCAGCGTCCCGGACAGGGCCTACGAGCAGTACTTC
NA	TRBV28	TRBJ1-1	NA	CASSSSTGGEYEAFF	NA
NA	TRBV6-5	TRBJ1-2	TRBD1	CASISRGTYGYTF	TGTGCCAGCATCTCCAGGGGGACCTATGGCTACACCTTC
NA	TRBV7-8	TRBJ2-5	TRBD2	CASNPAGGNRHLQETQYF	TGTGCCAGCAATCCAGCGGGGGGGAATCGTCACCTCCAAGAGACCCAGTACTTC
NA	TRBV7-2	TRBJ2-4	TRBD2	CASSTLRGGRAKNIQYF	TGTGCCAGCAGCACTTTACGGGGGGGCCGAGCCAAAAACATTCAGTACTTC
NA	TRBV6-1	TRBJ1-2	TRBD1	CATLDRQGAKGYTF	TGTGCCACTCTTGACCGACAGGGGGCGAAAGGCTACACCTTC
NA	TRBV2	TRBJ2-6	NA	CASKGYGDTISSGANVLTF	TGTGCCAGCAAAGGATACGGGGACACAATTTCCTCTGGGGCCAACGTCCTGACTTTC
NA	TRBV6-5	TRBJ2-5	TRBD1	CASRLRDRGRETQYF	TGTGCCAGCAGGCTCCGGGACAGGGGTCGAGAGACCCAGTACTTC
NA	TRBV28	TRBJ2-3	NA	CASSPGSVADTQYF	TGTGCCAGCAGCCCAGGAAGTGTCGCAGATACGCAGTATTTT
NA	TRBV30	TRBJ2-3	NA	CAWSLGYSTDTQYF	TGTGCCTGGAGTCTGGGCTATAGCACAGATACGCAGTATTTT
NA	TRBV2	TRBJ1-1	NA	CASSVAARHYMNTEAFF	TGTGCCAGCAGTGTGGCGGCTAGGCATTACATGAACACTGAAGCTTTCTTT
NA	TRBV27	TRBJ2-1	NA	CASSLSSGDLYNEQFF	TGTGCCAGCAGTTTATCATCAGGGGACCTTTACAATGAGCAGTTCTTC
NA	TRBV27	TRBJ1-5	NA	CASSPIGWPQHF	TGTGCCAGCAGTCCCATCGGGTGGCCCCAGCATTTT
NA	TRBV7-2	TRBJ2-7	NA	CASSLARGRDGYEQYF	TGTGCCAGCAGCTTAGCGCGGGGCAGGGACGGCTACGAGCAGTACTTC